These 29 T cell receptor beta chains were sequenced from one sample in a study of OX40 agonist ivuxolimab in advanced cancers. Measured with immunoSEQ multiplex PCR; TCRdb has only the in-frame clones, and not every one. The table has 65,000 to 95,000 clones, around 90% seen once. Here the sequenced sample was CD4+ or CD8+ T cells sorted from blood, taken in a trial of the OX40 agonist ivuxolimab. The receptors come from an adult with an advanced solid tumor such as melanoma, head and neck, liver or kidney cancer.

This chain connects TRBV28 to TRBJ1-2; D is possibly TRBD1 (6 bases). The germline CDR1 and CDR2 sequences are MDHEN and SYDVKM. V shed 1 base and J shed 4 bases, with 13 bases lying between them. This CDR3 has 15 amino acids. CDR3 sequence reads: CASSLSDRFFYGYTF. The DNA of the CDR3 is TGTGCCAGCAGTTTATCTGACAGGTTCTTCTATGGCTACACCTTC.

The chain combines TRBV27 with TRBJ2-5, with 7 bases identical to TRBD2. The CDR3 is 12 residues long. The V gene's germline CDR1 is MNHEY and CDR2 SMNVEV (reference sequence). Trimming took 5 bases from V and 7 from J; bases not matched to a gene: 4. CDR3 in DNA: TGTGCCAGCAGTACCCAGCGGGGGACCCAGTACTTC. Translating it yields CASSTQRGTQYF.

The chain carries TRBV30 and TRBJ2-7; D may match TRBD1 or TRBD2 (5 bases each). The V gene lost 3 bases and the J gene lost 2 bases, with 17 bases spanning the gap. This CDR3 comprises 15 residues. In germline, CDR1 is GTSNPN, CDR2 SVGIG (reference sequence). CDR3: CAWRTAGQGAYEQYF. As DNA, the CDR3 is TGTGCCTGGAGAACGGCAGGGCAGGGAGCCTACGAGCAGTACTTC. Drawing the rest from reference TRBV30 and TRBJ2-7, the complete variable domain is SQTIHQWPATLVQPVGSPLSLECTVEGTSNPNLYWYRQAAGRGLQLLFYSVGIGQISSEVPQNLSASRPQDRQFILSSKKLLLSDSGFYLCAWRTAGQGAYEQYFGPGTRLTVT.

The V and J genes are TRBV5-1 and TRBJ2-7, with TRBD2 identical over 12 bases. CDR1 and CDR2 (germline): SGHRS, YFSETQ. CDR3 length equals 16 residues. V lost 0 bases, J lost 2 bases, and 3 bases stayed unmatched. CDR3 DNA sequence: TGCGCCAGCAGCTTGGGACTAGCGGGAGTTACCTACGAGCAGTACTTC. This gives the protein CASSLGLAGVTYEQYF.

The chain is built from TRBV28 and TRBJ2-3; TRBD2 matches at 8 bases. J gave up 3 bases and V 6 bases, and 11 bases lay outside the gene matches. The CDR3 length is 16 residues. Germline values: CDR1 MDHEN, CDR2 SYDVKM. The DNA of the CDR3 is TGTGCCAGCAGAGATAGGGACCGCGGGGGGACAGATACGCAGTATTTT. Translation: CASRDRDRGGTDTQYF.

V usage is TRBV30 and J usage is TRBJ2-7, with TRBD1 identical over 7 bases. V lost 5 bases to trimming and J lost 0 bases; unmatched junction nucleotides: 4. Germline V gene lookup returns CDR1 GTSNPN and CDR2 SVGIG (reference sequence). CDR3 length: 13 residues. The CDR3, as DNA: TGTGCCTGGGGACAGGAGCACTCCTACGAGCAGTACTTC. Its translation: CAWGQEHSYEQYF.

J is TRBJ2-3 and V is TRBV27; D perhaps matches TRBD2 (6 bases). V was pared by 8 bases and J by 1 base, with 16 bases between. Germline assignment: CDR1 MNHEY and CDR2 SMNVEV (reference sequence). This CDR3 has 15 residues. CDR3 sequence: CASRRGRLGTDTQYF. Here the CDR3 DNA reads TGTGCCAGCCGTAGGGGAAGACTAGGCACAGATACGCAGTATTTT.

J is TRBJ2-1 and V is TRBV15, with TRBD1 identical over 7 bases. V gave up 3 bases and J gave up 8 bases; unmatched junction bases: 10. This CDR3 has 15 amino acids. Per the germline V gene, CDR1 is LNHNV and CDR2 is YYDKDF (reference sequence). The chain's CDR3 is CATSSDRAVRDEQFF. CDR3 nucleotide sequence: TGTGCCACCAGCAGCGACAGGGCTGTTAGGGATGAGCAGTTCTTC.

CDR3 loop: CAISDSRILAGAGEQFF. CDR3 nucleotide sequence: TGTGCCATCAGTGATTCCCGGATACTAGCGGGAGCGGGTGAGCAGTTCTTC. The chain combines TRBV10-3 with TRBJ2-1, with TRBD2 identical over 11 bases. The CDR3 consists of 17 residues. CDR1 is ENHRY and CDR2 is SYGVKD in the germline V gene. V was clipped by 3 bases and J by 9 bases; unmatched bases: 13.

This clone was seen a handful of times. The chain joins TRBV15 to TRBJ2-7; the D gene is possibly TRBD1 (5 bases). The CDR3 contains 14 residues. The germline CDR1 and CDR2 sequences are LNHNV and YYDKDF (reference sequence). With 0 bases removed from V and 2 bases from J, the gap between germline ends came to 8 bases. CDR3 residues: CATSRDGATYEQYF. DNA for the CDR3: TGTGCCACCAGCAGAGATGGGGCTACCTACGAGCAGTACTTC.

This clone occurred a few times. Written as DNA, the CDR3 is TGTGCCACCAGCTCACAGGCGCGGCAGCCCCAGCATTTT. Translation gives CATSSQARQPQHF. The chain employs TRBV15 and TRBJ1-5; tentatively, D is TRBD1 (5 bases). This CDR3 region has 13 residues. Deletions cut 5 bases from V and 7 bases from J, with 12 bases between. Germline V gene lookup returns CDR1 LNHNV and CDR2 YYDKDF (reference sequence).

The chain couples TRBV5-1 to TRBJ2-3; 10 positions match TRBD1. V lost 0 bases, J lost 4 bases, and 2 bases stayed unmatched. The CDR3 contains 15 residues. CDR1 is SGHRS and CDR2 is YFSETQ in the germline V gene. CDR3: CASSLVTGGADTQYF. CDR3 in DNA: TGCGCCAGCAGCTTGGTGACAGGGGGCGCAGATACGCAGTATTTT.

This clone is a singleton in its sample. V usage is TRBV6-5 and J usage is TRBJ1-4; perhaps TRBD1 as D (6 bases). The CDR3 consists of 14 residues. Germline V gene data show CDR1 as MNHEY and CDR2 as SVGAGI. V lost 6 bases and J 1 base, leaving 9 bases between the germline ends. The CDR3: CASRATGTNEKLFF. CDR3 nucleotide sequence: TGTGCCAGCAGGGCGACAGGAACTAATGAAAAACTGTTTTTT.

The chain links TRBV7-2 to TRBJ2-3; D remains unclear. The CDR3 has 16 amino acids. The germline gives CDR1 SGHTA, CDR2 FQGNSA. The V and J ends lost 5 bases and 0 bases respectively, with 15 bases between them. In DNA form, the CDR3 reads TGTGCCAGCAGCCCGTGGACGGGCGCTAGCACAGATACGCAGTATTTT. As protein: CASSPWTGASTDTQYF.

The chain joins TRBV9 to TRBJ2-1; 15 bases are shared with TRBD2. CDR1 SGDLS and CDR2 YYNGEE come from the germline V gene. Trimming took 4 bases from V and 2 from J; bases not matched to a gene: 16. The CDR3 loop spans 21 amino acids. CDR3 sequence reads: CASSPGLAGGDFLGTYNEQFF. The DNA for the CDR3 is TGTGCCAGCAGCCCTGGACTAGCGGGAGGGGATTTCCTCGGTACCTACAATGAGCAGTTCTTC.

This rearrangement joins TRBV10-3 to TRBJ2-3; D is unresolved. The germline CDR1 and CDR2 sequences are ENHRY and SYGVKD. The CDR3 sequence is 14 residues long. Trimming took 5 bases from V and 4 from J, leaving 13 bases between them. CDR3 bases: TGTGCCATCAGTTCCCGGCCCCGGGCAGATACGCAGTATTTT. Protein sequence: CAISSRPRADTQYF.

The CDR3 protein is CASLTDRGEAYNEQFF. The CDR3 nucleotides read TGTGCCAGCCTGACCGATCGGGGAGAGGCCTACAATGAGCAGTTCTTC. This chain joins TRBV27 and TRBJ2-1; tentatively, D is TRBD2 (5 bases). The CDR3 runs 16 residues. CDR1 and CDR2 from the germline V gene are MNHEY and SMNVEV (reference sequence). Between the trimmed V and J ends, which lost 8 bases and 2 bases, there was a span of 19 bases.

This chain links TRBV30 with TRBJ1-4, with D unresolved. Trimming took 4 bases from V and 7 from J, leaving 10 bases between them. This CDR3 contains 12 residues. The germline V gene encodes CDR1 GTSNPN and CDR2 SVGIG (reference sequence). The CDR3 is CAWTPGGEKLFF. Written as DNA, the CDR3 is TGTGCCTGGACCCCTGGAGGTGAAAAACTGTTTTTT.

The chain carries TRBV10-3 and TRBJ2-5; TRBD2 might be the D (6 bases). Trimming cost V 4 bases and J 5 bases, with 23 bases left between them. The CDR3 contains 17 residues. Germline CDR1 is ENHRY and CDR2 is SYGVKD. CDR3 in amino acids: CAISGGAQGTRGETQYF. The CDR3, as DNA: TGTGCCATCAGTGGAGGAGCGCAAGGGACTCGTGGGGAGACCCAGTACTTC.

V usage is TRBV5-1 and J usage is TRBJ2-1, with 13 nucleotides matching TRBD2. The germline V gene has CDR1 SGHRS and CDR2 YFSETQ. V trimming: 3 bases; J trimming: 0 bases; junction bases outside the gene matches: 9. The CDR3 is made up of 19 amino acids. CDR3 loop: CASSSGLAGAPSSYNEQFF. CDR3 sequence (DNA): TGCGCCAGCAGCTCTGGACTAGCGGGGGCCCCGAGCTCCTACAATGAGCAGTTCTTC. Complete variable domain (other parts from reference TRBV5-1 and TRBJ2-1): KAGVTQTPRYLIKTRGQQVTLSCSPISGHRSVSWYQQTPGQGLQFLFEYFSETQRNKGNFPGRFSGRQFSNSRSEMNVSTLELGDSALYLCASSSGLAGAPSSYNEQFFGPGTRLTVL.

The rearrangement links TRBV5-6 to TRBJ1-1; perhaps TRBD1 as D (5 bases). Germline V lookup: CDR1 SGHDT, CDR2 YYEEEE. Trimming shortened V by 2 bases and J by 3 bases, and 14 bases separated the two germline ends. This CDR3 is built from 15 residues. The CDR3 bases are TGTGCCAGCAGCTTATGGGGCTCGGAGTACACTGAAGCTTTCTTT. It is translated as CASSLWGSEYTEAFF.

The genes are TRBV15 and TRBJ2-1; TRBD2 matches at 10 bases. This CDR3 has 15 amino acids. The J segment lost 8 bases and the V segment lost 1 base, leaving 5 bases of the junction unmatched. The V gene's germline CDR1 is LNHNV and CDR2 YYDKDF (reference sequence). The CDR3 region is CATSRGSGGADEQFF. The CDR3 region has the DNA TGTGCCACCAGCAGAGGGAGCGGGGGGGCCGATGAGCAGTTCTTC.

V usage is TRBV29-1 and J usage is TRBJ1-2; TRBD1 might be the D (6 bases). The germline V gene encodes CDR1 SQVTM and CDR2 ANQGSEA. V dropped 1 base and J dropped 5 bases, with 8 bases sitting between them. The CDR3 is 12 residues long. CDR3 sequence reads: CSVEVQGYGYTF. CDR3 in DNA: TGCAGCGTTGAAGTTCAGGGGTATGGCTACACCTTC.

This chain connects TRBV7-2 to TRBJ2-3, with TRBD2 as a possible D gene (5 bases). Germline CDR1 reads SGHTA; CDR2 reads FQGNSA. The CDR3 totals 14 residues. Trimming removed 1 base from V and 6 bases from J, with 11 bases in between. This CDR3 is CASSLVGRTDTQYF. CDR3 nucleotide sequence: TGTGCCAGCAGCTTAGTAGGACGGACTGATACGCAGTATTTT. The full variable domain, with the rest looked up from reference TRBV7-2 and TRBJ2-3, is GAGVSQSPSNKVTEKGKDVELRCDPISGHTALYWYRQSLGQGLEFLIYFQGNSAPDKSGLPSDRFSAERTGGSVSTLTIQRTQQEDSAVYLCASSLVGRTDTQYFGPGTRLTVL.

The V gene is TRBV19, the J gene TRBJ2-7; possible D gene TRBD2, 6 bases. Germline lookup yields CDR1 LNHDA and CDR2 SQIVND (reference sequence). Between the trimmed V and J ends, which lost 4 bases and 1 base, there was a span of 17 bases. This CDR3 contains 16 residues. The CDR3 DNA follows: TGTGCCAGTAGTAGCCCCTTCCGGGAGTCTTCCTACGAGCAGTACTTC. The encoded protein is CASSSPFRESSYEQYF. The full variable domain, its missing parts supplied by reference TRBV19 and TRBJ2-7, is DGGITQSPKYLFRKEGQNVTLSCEQNLNHDAMYWYRQDPGQGLRLIYYSQIVNDFQKGDIAEGYSVSREKKESFPLTVTSAQKNPTAFYLCASSSPFRESSYEQYFGPGTRLTVT.

This chain uses TRBV27 with TRBJ1-4; perhaps TRBD1 as D (6 bases). V lost 7 bases and J lost 6, with 15 bases in between. The CDR3 is 14 residues long. Germline values: CDR1 MNHEY, CDR2 SMNVEV (reference sequence). The CDR3: CASTSWGRDEKLFF. Here the CDR3 DNA reads TGTGCCAGCACTTCGTGGGGGCGCGATGAAAAACTGTTTTTT.

CDR3 residues: CASVASAGWGETQYF. CDR3 coding DNA: TGTGCCAGCGTCGCTTCCGCGGGTTGGGGGGAGACCCAGTACTTC. The chain is built from TRBV7-9 and TRBJ2-5; D is possibly TRBD1 or TRBD2 (5 bases each). Deletions cut 8 bases from V and 5 bases from J, with 21 bases between. The CDR3 spans 15 residues. Germline V CDR1 and CDR2: SEHNR, FQNEAQ (reference sequence).

J is TRBJ1-6 and V is TRBV29-1; possibly TRBD1 for D (6 bases). Germline V gene sequence: CDR1 SQVTM, CDR2 ANQGSEA. The CDR3 loop spans 13 amino acids. The germline V and J ends were trimmed by 3 bases and 6 bases, with 9 bases remaining between them. The CDR3 loop reads CSVEGAGNSPLHF. The CDR3, as DNA: TGCAGCGTTGAGGGGGCAGGTAATTCACCCCTCCACTTT.

This clone has only one observation. V gene TRBV27 combines with J gene TRBJ2-2; 10 bases align to TRBD2. Trimming removed 7 bases from V and 0 bases from J; junction bases left unmatched: 2. The CDR3 totals 15 residues. CDR1 is MNHEY and CDR2 is SMNVEV in the germline V gene (reference sequence). The CDR3 is CASKLAGPNTGELFF. The DNA for the CDR3 is TGTGCCAGCAAACTAGCGGGGCCGAACACCGGGGAGCTGTTTTTT.